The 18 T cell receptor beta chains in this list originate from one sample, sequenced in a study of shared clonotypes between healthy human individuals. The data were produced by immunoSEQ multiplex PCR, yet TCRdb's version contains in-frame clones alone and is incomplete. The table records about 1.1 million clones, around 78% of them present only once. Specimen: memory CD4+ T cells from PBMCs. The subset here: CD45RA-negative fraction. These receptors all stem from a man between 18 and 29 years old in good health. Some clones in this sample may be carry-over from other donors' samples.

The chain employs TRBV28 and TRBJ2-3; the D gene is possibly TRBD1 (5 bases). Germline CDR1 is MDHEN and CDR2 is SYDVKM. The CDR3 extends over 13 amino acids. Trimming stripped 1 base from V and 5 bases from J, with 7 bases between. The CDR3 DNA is TGTGCCAGCAGTTTATCCCAGGGAGATACGCAGTATTTT. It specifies CASSLSQGDTQYF.

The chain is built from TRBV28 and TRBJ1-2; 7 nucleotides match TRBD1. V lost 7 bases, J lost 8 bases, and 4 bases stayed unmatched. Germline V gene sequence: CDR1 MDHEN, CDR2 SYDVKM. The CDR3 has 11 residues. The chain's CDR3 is CASNPGGGYTF. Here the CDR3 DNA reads TGTGCCAGCAATCCAGGGGGGGGCTACACCTTC.

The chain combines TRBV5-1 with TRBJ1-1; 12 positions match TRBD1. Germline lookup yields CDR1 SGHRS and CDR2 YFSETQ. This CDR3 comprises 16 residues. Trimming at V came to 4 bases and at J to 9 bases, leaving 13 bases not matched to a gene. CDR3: CASSLGDRGRIQKAFF. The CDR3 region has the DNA TGCGCCAGCAGCCTCGGGGACAGGGGGCGAATTCAAAAAGCTTTCTTT.

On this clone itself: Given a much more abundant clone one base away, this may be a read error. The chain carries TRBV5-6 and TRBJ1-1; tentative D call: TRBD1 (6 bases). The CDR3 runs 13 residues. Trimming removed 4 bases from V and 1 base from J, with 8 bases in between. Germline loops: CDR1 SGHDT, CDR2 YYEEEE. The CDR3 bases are TGTGCCAGCAGCCGGACAGCGAACACTGAAGCTTTCTTT. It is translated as CASSRTANTEAFF.

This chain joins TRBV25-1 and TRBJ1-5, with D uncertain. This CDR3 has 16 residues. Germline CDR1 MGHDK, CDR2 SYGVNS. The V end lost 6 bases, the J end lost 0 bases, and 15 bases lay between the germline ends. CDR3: CASSLGGRFSNQPQHF. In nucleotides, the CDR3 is TGTGCCAGCAGCCTTGGAGGGAGATTTAGCAATCAGCCCCAGCATTTT. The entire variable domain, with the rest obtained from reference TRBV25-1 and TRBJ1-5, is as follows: EADIYQTPRYLVIGTGKKITLECSQTMGHDKMYWYQQDPGMELHLIHYSYGVNSTEKGDLSSESTVSRIRTEHFPLTLESARPSHTSQYLCASSLGGRFSNQPQHFGDGTRLSIL.

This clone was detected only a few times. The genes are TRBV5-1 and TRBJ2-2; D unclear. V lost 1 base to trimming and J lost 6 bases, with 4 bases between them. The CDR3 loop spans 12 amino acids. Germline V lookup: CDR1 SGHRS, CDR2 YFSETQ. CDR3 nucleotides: TGCGCCAGCAGCTTGTCACCCGGGGAGCTGTTTTTT. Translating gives CASSLSPGELFF.

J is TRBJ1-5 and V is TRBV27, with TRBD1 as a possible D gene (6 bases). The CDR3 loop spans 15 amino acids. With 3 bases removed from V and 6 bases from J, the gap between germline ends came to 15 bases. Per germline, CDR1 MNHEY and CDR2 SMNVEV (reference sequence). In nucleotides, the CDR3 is TGTGCCAGCAGTTTCGGCAGGGGAGTGGTTCAGCCCCAGCATTTT. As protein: CASSFGRGVVQPQHF.

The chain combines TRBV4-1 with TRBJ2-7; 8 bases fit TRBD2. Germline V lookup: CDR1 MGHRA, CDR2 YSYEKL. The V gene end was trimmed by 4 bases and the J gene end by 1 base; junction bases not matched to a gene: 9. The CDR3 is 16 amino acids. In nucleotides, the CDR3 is TGCGCCAGCAGCCTTTCTGGGGCGGGGGGTTCCTACGAGCAGTACTTC. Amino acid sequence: CASSLSGAGGSYEQYF.

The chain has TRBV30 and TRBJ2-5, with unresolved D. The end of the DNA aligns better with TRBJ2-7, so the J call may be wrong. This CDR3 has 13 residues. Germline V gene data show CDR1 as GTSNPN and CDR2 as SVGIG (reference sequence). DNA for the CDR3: TGTGCATCACGTGGGTCTCTTGGCGCCGAGCAGTACTTC. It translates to CASRGSLGAEQYF.

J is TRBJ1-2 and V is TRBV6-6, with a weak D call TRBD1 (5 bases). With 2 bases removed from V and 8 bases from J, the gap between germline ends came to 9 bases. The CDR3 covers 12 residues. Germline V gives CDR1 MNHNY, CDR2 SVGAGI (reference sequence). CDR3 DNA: TGTGCCAGCAGTTACGGGGGAAGCGGCTACACCTTC. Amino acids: CASSYGGSGYTF.

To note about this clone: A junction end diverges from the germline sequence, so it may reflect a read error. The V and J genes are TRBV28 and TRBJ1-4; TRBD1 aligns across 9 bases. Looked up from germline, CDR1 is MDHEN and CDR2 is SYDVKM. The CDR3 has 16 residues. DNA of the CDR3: TGTGCCAGCAGTTCAAAACAGGGGGCTTTGCATGAAAAGCTGTTTTTT. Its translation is CASSSKQGALHEKLFF.

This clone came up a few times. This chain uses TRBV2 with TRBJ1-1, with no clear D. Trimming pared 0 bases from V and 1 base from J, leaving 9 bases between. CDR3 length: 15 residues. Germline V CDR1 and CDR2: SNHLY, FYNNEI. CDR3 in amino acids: CASSEAPSANTEAFF. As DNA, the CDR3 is TGTGCCAGCAGTGAAGCCCCTTCAGCGAACACTGAAGCTTTCTTT. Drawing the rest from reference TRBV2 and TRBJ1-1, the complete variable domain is EPEVTQTPSHQVTQMGQEVILRCVPISNHLYFYWYRQILGQKVEFLVSFYNNEISEKSEIFDDQFSVERPDGSNFTLKIRSTKLEDSAMYFCASSEAPSANTEAFFGQGTRLTVV.

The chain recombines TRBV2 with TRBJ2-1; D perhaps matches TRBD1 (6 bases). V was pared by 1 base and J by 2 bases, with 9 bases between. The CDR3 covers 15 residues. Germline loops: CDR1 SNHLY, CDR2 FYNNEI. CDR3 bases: TGTGCCAGCAGTGAAGAGGGACAAACCTACAATGAGCAGTTCTTC. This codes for CASSEEGQTYNEQFF.

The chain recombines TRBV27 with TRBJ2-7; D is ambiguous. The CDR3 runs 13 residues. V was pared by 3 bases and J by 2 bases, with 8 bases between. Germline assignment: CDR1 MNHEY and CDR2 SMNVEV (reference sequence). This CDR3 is CASSLGHAYEQYF. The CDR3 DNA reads TGTGCCAGCAGTTTGGGTCACGCCTACGAGCAGTACTTC.

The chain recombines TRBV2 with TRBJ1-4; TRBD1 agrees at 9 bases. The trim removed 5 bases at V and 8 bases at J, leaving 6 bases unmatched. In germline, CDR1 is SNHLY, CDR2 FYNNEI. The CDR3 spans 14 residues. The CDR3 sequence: CASSRDRALEKLFF. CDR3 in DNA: TGTGCCAGCAGTAGGGACAGGGCCCTCGAAAAACTGTTTTTT.

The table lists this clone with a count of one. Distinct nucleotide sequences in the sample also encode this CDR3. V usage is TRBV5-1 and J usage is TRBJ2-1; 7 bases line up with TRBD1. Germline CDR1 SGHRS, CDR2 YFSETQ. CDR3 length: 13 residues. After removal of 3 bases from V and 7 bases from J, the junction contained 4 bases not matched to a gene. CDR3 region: CASSSEGANEQFF. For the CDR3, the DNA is TGCGCCAGCAGCTCAGAGGGGGCGAATGAGCAGTTCTTC.

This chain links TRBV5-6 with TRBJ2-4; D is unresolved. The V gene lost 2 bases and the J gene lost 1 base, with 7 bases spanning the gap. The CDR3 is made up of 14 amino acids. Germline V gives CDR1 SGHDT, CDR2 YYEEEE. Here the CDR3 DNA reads TGTGCCAGCAGCTTTAGGGTGGCCAAAAACATTCAGTACTTC. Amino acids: CASSFRVAKNIQYF.

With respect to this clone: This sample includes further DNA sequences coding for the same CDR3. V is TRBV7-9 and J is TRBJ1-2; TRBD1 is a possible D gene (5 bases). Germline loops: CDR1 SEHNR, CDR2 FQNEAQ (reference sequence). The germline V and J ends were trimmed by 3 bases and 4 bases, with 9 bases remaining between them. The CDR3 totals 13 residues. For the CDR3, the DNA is TGTGCCAGCAGCTTCGGGGGGAGCTATGGCTACACCTTC. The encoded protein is CASSFGGSYGYTF.